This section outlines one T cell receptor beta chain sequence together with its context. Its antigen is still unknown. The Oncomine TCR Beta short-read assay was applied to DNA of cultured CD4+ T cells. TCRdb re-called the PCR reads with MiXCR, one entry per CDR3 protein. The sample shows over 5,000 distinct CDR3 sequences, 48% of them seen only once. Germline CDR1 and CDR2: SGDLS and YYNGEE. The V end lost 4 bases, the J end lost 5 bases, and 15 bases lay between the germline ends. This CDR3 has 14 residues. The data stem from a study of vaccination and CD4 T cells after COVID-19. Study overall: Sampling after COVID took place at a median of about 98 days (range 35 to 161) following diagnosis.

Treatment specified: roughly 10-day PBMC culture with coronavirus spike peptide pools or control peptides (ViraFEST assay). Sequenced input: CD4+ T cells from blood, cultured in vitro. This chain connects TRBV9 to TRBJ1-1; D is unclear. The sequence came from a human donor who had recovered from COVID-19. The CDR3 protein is CASSPHAGVTEAFF. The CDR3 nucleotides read TGTGCCAGCAGCCCACACGCCGGGGTTACTGAAGCTTTCTTT.